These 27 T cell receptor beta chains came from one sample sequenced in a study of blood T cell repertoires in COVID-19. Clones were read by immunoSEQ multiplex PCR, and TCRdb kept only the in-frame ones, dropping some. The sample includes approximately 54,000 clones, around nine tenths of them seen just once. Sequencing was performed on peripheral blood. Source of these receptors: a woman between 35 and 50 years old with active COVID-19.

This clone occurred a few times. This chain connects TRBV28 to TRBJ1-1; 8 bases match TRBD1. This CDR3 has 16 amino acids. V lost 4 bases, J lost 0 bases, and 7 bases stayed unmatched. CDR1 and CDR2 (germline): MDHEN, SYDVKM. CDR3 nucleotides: TGTGCCAGCAGTTCCCGACAGGGGAGGCTGAACACTGAAGCTTTCTTT. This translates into CASSSRQGRLNTEAFF.

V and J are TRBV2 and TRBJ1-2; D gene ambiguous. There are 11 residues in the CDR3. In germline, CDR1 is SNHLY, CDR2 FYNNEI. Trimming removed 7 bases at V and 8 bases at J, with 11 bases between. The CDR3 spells CASTQRRGYTF. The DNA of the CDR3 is TGTGCCAGCACCCAGCGGCGGGGCTACACCTTC.

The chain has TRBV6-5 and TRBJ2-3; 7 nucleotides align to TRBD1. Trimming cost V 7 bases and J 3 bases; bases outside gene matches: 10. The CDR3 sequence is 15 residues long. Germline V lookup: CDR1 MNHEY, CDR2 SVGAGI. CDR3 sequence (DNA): TGTGCCAGCAATAGAGACAGGGTTAGTACAGATACGCAGTATTTT. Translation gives CASNRDRVSTDTQYF.

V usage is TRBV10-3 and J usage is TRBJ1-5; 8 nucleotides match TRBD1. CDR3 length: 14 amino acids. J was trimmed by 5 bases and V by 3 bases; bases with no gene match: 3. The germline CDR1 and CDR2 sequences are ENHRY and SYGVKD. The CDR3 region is CAISDGQGYQPQHF. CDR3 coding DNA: TGTGCCATCAGTGACGGACAGGGTTATCAGCCCCAGCATTTT.

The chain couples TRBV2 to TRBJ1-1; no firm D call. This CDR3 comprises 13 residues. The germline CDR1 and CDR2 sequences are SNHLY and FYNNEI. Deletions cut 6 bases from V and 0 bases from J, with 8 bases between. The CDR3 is CASRGRLNTEAFF. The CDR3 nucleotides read TGTGCCAGCAGAGGCAGGTTGAACACTGAAGCTTTCTTT.

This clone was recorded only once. The CDR3 DNA reads as TGTGCCAGCAGCTTAGAGTCTAGCGGGGCCTACGAGCAGTACTTC. Residues: CASSLESSGAYEQYF. The V call is TRBV7-6, the J call TRBJ2-7; the match to TRBD2 covers 9 bases. This CDR3 spans 15 amino acids. The V and J ends lost 1 base and 2 bases, in that order; junction bases with no gene match: 3. In germline, CDR1 is SGHVS, CDR2 FNYEAQ.

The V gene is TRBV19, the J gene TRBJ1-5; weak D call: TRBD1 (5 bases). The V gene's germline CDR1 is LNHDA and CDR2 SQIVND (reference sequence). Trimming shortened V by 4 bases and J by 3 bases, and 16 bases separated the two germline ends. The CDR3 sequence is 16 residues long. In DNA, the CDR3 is TGTGCCAGTAGTAACGAGTGGAGGGGCCACAATCAGCCCCAGCATTTT. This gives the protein CASSNEWRGHNQPQHF.

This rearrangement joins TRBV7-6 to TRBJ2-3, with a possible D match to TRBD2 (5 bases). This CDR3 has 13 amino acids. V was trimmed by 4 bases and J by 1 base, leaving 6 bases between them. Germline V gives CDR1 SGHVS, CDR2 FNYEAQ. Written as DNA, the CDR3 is TGTGCCAGCAGCTCGAGGGGCACAGATACGCAGTATTTT. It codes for CASSSRGTDTQYF.

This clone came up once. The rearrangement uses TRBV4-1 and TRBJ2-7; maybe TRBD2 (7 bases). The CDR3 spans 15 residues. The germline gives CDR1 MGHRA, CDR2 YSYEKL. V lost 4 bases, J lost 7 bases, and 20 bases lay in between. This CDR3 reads CASSLSGGGPWEQYF. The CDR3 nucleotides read TGCGCCAGCAGCCTCTCTGGCGGGGGCCCTTGGGAGCAGTACTTC.

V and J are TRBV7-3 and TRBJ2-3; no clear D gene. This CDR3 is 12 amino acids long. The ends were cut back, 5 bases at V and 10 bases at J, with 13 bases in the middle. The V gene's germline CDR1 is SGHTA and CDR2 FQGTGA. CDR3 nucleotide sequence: TGTGCCAGCAGCGCAGGCTTGATACCGCAGTATTTT. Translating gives CASSAGLIPQYF.

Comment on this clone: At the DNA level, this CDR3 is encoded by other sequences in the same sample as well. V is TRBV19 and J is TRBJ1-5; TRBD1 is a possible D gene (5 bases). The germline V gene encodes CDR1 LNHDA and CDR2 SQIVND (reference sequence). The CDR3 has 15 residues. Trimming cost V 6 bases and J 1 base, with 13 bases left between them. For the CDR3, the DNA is TGTGCCAGTAGGACCACAGGTGAAAGCAATCAGCCCCAGCATTTT. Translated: CASRTTGESNQPQHF.

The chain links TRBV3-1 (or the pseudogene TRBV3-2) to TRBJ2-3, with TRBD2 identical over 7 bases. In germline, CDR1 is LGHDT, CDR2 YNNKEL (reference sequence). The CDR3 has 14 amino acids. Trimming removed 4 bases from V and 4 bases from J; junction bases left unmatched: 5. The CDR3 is CASSPSGLSDTQYF. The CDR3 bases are TGTGCCAGCAGCCCTAGCGGTCTTTCAGATACGCAGTATTTT.

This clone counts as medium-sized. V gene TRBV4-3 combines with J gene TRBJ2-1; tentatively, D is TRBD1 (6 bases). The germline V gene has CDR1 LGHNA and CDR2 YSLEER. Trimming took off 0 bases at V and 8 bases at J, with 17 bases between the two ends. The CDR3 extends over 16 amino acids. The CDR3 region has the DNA TGCGCCAGCAGCCAAGATAGTAGCAGGGGACGGGATGAGCAGTTCTTC. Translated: CASSQDSSRGRDEQFF.

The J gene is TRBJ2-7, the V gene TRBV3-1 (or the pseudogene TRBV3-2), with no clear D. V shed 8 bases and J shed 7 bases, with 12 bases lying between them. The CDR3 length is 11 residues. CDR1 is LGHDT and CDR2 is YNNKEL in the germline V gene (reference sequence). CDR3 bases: TGTGCCAGCGGCTCCGATGCTGAGCAGTACTTC. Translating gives CASGSDAEQYF.

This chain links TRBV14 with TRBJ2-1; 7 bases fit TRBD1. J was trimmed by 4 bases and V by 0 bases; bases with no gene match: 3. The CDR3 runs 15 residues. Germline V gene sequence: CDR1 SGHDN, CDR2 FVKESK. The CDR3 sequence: CASSQDPGQYNEQFF. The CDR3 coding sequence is TGTGCCAGCAGCCAAGATCCGGGACAGTACAATGAGCAGTTCTTC. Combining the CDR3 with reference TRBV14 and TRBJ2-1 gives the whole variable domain EAGVTQFPSHSVIEKGQTVTLRCDPISGHDNLYWYRRVMGKEIKFLLHFVKESKQDESGMPNNRFLAERTGGTYSTLKVQPAELEDSGVYFCASSQDPGQYNEQFFGPGTRLTVL.

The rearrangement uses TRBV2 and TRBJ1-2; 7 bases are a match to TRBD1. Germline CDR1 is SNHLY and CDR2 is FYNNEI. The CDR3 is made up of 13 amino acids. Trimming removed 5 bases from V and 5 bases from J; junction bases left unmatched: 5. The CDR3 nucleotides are TGTGCCAGCAGTATGGGACAGATTTATGGCTACACCTTC. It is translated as CASSMGQIYGYTF.

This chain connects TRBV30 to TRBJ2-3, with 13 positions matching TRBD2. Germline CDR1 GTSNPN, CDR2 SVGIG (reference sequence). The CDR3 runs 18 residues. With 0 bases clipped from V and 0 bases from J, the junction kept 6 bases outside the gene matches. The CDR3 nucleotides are TGTGCCTGGAGTGTAGGACTAGCGGGGGCCATTAGCACAGATACGCAGTATTTT. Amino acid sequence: CAWSVGLAGAISTDTQYF.

The CDR3 region has the DNA TGTGCCAGCAGCCCCCAGGGCCCAGATACGCAGTATTTT. Translating gives CASSPQGPDTQYF. The chain couples TRBV5-4 to TRBJ2-3; D possibly corresponds to TRBD1 (5 bases). The V end was cut by 4 bases, the J end by 4 bases, with 10 bases between. CDR3 length: 13 amino acids. The germline gives CDR1 SGHNT, CDR2 YYREEE (reference sequence).

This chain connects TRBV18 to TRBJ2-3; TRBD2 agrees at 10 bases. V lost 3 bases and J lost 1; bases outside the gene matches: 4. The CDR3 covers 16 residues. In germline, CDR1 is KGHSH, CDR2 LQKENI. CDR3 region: CASSPSLAGGTDTQYF. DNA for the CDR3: TGTGCCAGCTCACCTTCCCTAGCGGGGGGCACAGATACGCAGTATTTT.

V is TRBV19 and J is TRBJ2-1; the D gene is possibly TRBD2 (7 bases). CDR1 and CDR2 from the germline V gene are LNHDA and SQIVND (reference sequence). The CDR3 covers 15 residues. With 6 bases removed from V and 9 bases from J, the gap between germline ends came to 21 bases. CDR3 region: CASSPAGDIGTEQFF. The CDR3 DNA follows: TGTGCCAGTAGCCCGGCGGGGGACATTGGAACTGAGCAGTTCTTC.

CDR3 DNA: TGTGCCAGCAGCCCCCGACAGGTCCCATCGGTCAATGAGCAGTTCTTC. Translating it yields CASSPRQVPSVNEQFF. The V call is TRBV7-9, the J call TRBJ2-1, with a possible D match to TRBD1 (6 bases). The CDR3 contains 16 residues. Germline loops: CDR1 SEHNR, CDR2 FQNEAQ (reference sequence). V shed 5 bases and J shed 6 bases, with 20 bases lying between them.

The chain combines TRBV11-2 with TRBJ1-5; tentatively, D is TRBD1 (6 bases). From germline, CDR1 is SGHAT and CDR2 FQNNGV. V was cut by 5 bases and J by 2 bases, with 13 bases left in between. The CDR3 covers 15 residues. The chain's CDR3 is CASSPQGQGNQPQHF. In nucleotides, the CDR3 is TGTGCCAGCAGCCCACAGGGTCAGGGCAATCAGCCCCAGCATTTT. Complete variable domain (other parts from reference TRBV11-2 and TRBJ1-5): EAGVAQSPRYKIIEKRQSVAFWCNPISGHATLYWYQQILGQGPKLLIQFQNNGVVDDSQLPKDRFSAERLKGVDSTLKIQPAKLEDSAVYLCASSPQGQGNQPQHFGDGTRLSIL.

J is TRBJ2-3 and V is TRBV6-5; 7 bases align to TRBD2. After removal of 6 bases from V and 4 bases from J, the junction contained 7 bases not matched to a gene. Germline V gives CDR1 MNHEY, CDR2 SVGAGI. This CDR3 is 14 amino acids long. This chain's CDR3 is CASSGGGSSDTQYF. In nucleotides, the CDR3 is TGTGCCAGCAGCGGCGGGGGAAGCTCAGATACGCAGTATTTT.

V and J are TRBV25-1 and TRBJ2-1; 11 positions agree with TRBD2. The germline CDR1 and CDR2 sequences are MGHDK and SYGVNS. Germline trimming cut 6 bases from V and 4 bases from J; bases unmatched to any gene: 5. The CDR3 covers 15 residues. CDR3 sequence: CASRETSGIYNEQFF. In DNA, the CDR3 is TGTGCCAGCAGAGAGACTAGCGGGATATACAATGAGCAGTTCTTC.

CDR3 in amino acids: CASSLGFSPGFETQYF. Here the CDR3 DNA reads TGTGCCAGCAGCTTAGGTTTCTCGCCCGGGTTTGAGACCCAGTACTTC. The V gene is TRBV7-2, the J gene TRBJ2-5; D is undetermined. V was pared by 1 base and J by 5 bases, with 17 bases between. The CDR3 runs 16 residues. The germline V gene encodes CDR1 SGHTA and CDR2 FQGNSA.

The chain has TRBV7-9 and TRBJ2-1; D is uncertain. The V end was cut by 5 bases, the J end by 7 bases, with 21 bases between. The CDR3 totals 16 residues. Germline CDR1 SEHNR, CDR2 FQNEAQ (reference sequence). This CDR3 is CASSIDRRDLSNEQFF. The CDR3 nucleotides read TGTGCCAGCAGCATAGATAGAAGAGACTTATCGAATGAGCAGTTCTTC. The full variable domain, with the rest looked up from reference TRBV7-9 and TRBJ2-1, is DTGVSQNPRHKITKRGQNVTFRCDPISEHNRLYWYRQTLGQGPEFLTYFQNEAQLEKSRLLSDRFSAERPKGSFSTLEIQRTEQGDSAMYLCASSIDRRDLSNEQFFGPGTRLTVL.

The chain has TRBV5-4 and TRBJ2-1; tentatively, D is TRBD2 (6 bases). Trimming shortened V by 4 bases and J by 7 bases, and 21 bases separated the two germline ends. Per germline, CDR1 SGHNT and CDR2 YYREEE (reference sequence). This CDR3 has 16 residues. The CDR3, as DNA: TGTGCCAGCAGCCTACCAGCCGGGGCTCGGGGGAATGAGCAGTTCTTC. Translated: CASSLPAGARGNEQFF.